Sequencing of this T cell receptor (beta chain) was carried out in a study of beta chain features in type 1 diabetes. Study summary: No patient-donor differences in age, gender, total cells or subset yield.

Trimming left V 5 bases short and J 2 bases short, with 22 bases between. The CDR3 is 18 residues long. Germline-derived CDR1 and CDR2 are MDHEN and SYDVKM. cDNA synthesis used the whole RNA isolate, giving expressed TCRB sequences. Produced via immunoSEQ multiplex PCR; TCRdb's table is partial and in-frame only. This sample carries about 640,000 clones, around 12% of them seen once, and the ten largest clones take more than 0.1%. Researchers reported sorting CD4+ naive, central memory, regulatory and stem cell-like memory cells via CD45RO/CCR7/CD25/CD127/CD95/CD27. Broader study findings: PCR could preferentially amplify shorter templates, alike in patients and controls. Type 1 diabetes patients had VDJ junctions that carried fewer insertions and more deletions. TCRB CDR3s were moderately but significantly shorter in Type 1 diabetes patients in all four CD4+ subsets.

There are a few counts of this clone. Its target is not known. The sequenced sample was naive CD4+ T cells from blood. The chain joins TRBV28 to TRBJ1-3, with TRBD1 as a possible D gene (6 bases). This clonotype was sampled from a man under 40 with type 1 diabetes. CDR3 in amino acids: CASSPPGHLSGTGNTIYF. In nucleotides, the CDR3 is TGTGCCAGCAGTCCGCCGGGACACCTTTCGGGGACTGGAAACACCATATATTTT.